This TCR beta chain was documented in a study of monozygotic twins with cystic fibrosis. Points from the study as a whole: In 13 of 16 pairs, V gene usage was closest to the co-twin's.

Libraries were prepared by immunoSEQ multiplex PCR; TCRdb keeps only in-frame clonotypes and omits some of them. The sample shows roughly 32,000 clones, just over 95% of them seen only once. Trimming took off 0 bases at V and 9 bases at J, with 15 bases between the two ends. This CDR3 region has 15 residues. Germline CDR1 is KGHSH and CDR2 is LQKENI. A note on this clone: No antigen is known for it.

The sequence derives from a girl aged 2 to 10 with cystic fibrosis. V and J are TRBV18 and TRBJ2-1; tentatively, D is TRBD2 (5 bases). Sequenced material: blood. The CDR3 nucleotides are TGTGCCAGCTCACCACCCGGACTTAGCTTGGGTGAGCAGTTCTTC. It is translated as CASSPPGLSLGEQFF.